These 14 T cell receptor beta chains originate from one sample sequenced in a study of somatic mutations in T cells in chronic GVHD. Libraries were prepared by immunoSEQ multiplex PCR; TCRdb keeps only in-frame clonotypes and omits some of them. The table shows about 1,700 clones, with less than 80% occurring only once. The specimen was CD8+ T cells from blood. Source of these receptors: a male patient aged 45 to 59 with chronic graft-versus-host disease. Part of the T cell pool may stem from the graft donor.

This chain uses TRBV5-4 with TRBJ1-3, with D unclear. The V and J ends lost 0 bases and 2 bases respectively, with 6 bases between them. Germline V gene data show CDR1 as SGHNT and CDR2 as YYREEE (reference sequence). The CDR3 loop spans 14 amino acids. The CDR3 is CASSLDFTGNTIYF. CDR3 nucleotides: TGTGCCAGCAGCTTGGATTTTACTGGAAACACCATATATTTT.

The chain couples TRBV5-5 to TRBJ1-1; D perhaps matches TRBD1 (6 bases). This CDR3 contains 15 residues. Germline CDR1 is SGHKS and CDR2 is YYEKEE (reference sequence). V lost 2 bases, J lost 1 base, and 12 bases lay in between. The CDR3 region has the DNA TGTGCCAGCAGCTTCCACAGGGATCGGAACACTGAAGCTTTCTTT. Translating it yields CASSFHRDRNTEAFF.

This clone was observed a few times. This likely traces to a read error, being one base from a far larger clone. No conserved phenylalanine or tryptophan is present at the end of the CDR3, so a read error is the likely explanation. The DNA is omitted, as the CDR3 cannot be located on it reliably, and the CDR3 follows TCRdb's listing. The CDR3 region is CASSLGGSGATI. This chain uses TRBV7-9 with TRBJ1-2; the D segment call TRBD1 is taken from the table without a DNA check. Germline V gene sequence: CDR1 SEHNR, CDR2 FQNEAQ (reference sequence). The CDR3 spans 12 residues, counting both ends.

The chain recombines TRBV4-3 with TRBJ1-4; 9 bases fit TRBD1. The germline CDR1 and CDR2 sequences are LGHNA and YSLEER. J lost 7 bases, V lost 1 base, and 7 bases had no gene match. CDR3 length: 16 residues. The CDR3 nucleotides are TGCGCCAGCAGCCAAGGCAAGGGACAGGGTGCTGAAAAACTGTTTTTT. Translated, it gives CASSQGKGQGAEKLFF.

V usage is TRBV2 and J usage is TRBJ2-5, with D possibly matching TRBD1 (5 bases). Germline V gives CDR1 SNHLY, CDR2 FYNNEI. The V and J ends lost 4 bases and 4 bases respectively, with 13 bases between them. The CDR3 is 14 residues long. The CDR3 loop is CASSGGRGRETQYF. For the CDR3, the DNA is TGTGCCAGCAGTGGGGGTAGGGGCCGAGAGACCCAGTACTTC.

J is TRBJ1-2 and V is TRBV7-9, with TRBD1 matching 10 bases. The CDR3 has 18 amino acids. CDR1 and CDR2 from the germline V gene are SEHNR and FQNEAQ (reference sequence). V was clipped by 0 bases and J by 5 bases; unmatched bases: 12. CDR3 region: CASSLARTGGRGWYGYTF. The CDR3 DNA is TGTGCCAGCAGCTTAGCGAGGACAGGGGGTAGAGGATGGTATGGCTACACCTTC.

By share of the sample, this clone is medium-sized. CDR3 in DNA: TGTGCCAGCAGCCAATCGAAGGGGGGGTACGACGAGCAGTACTTC. It specifies CASSQSKGGYDEQYF. This rearrangement joins TRBV4-2 to TRBJ2-7; D possibly corresponds to TRBD2 (7 bases). The CDR3 runs to 15 residues. The V gene's germline CDR1 is LGHNA and CDR2 YNFKEQ. V lost 2 bases and J 5 bases, leaving 16 bases between the germline ends.

This sequence joins TRBV2 and TRBJ1-2; D remains ambiguous. Between the trimmed V and J ends, which lost 4 bases and 7 bases, there was a span of 13 bases. The germline gives CDR1 SNHLY, CDR2 FYNNEI. The CDR3 contains 13 residues. CDR3 sequence: CASSGETAAGYTF. Written as DNA, the CDR3 is TGTGCCAGCAGTGGTGAGACTGCCGCTGGCTACACCTTC.

By share of the sample, this clone is medium-sized (0.01 to 0.1%). This chain joins TRBV5-4 and TRBJ1-4; the D gene is possibly TRBD1 (6 bases). V lost 0 bases and J 6 bases, leaving 9 bases between the germline ends. The CDR3 has 14 residues. The germline V gene encodes CDR1 SGHNT and CDR2 YYREEE (reference sequence). For the CDR3, the DNA is TGTGCCAGCAGCTTGGGGGACACGGATGAAAAACTGTTTTTT. Residues: CASSLGDTDEKLFF.

In its sample, this clone ranks as large. The chain recombines TRBV15 with TRBJ1-5; 7 bases map to TRBD1. CDR1 and CDR2 (germline): LNHNV, YYDKDF (reference sequence). V lost 1 base and J lost 0; bases outside the gene matches: 3. This CDR3 comprises 16 residues. The CDR3: CATSRGRGHSNQPQHF. The DNA of the CDR3 is TGTGCCACCAGCAGAGGGAGGGGGCATAGCAATCAGCCCCAGCATTTT.

CDR3: CASSLGTRGPTDTQYF. CDR3 coding DNA: TGTGCCAGCAGCTTAGGAACTAGAGGCCCCACAGATACGCAGTATTTT. V is TRBV7-7 and J is TRBJ2-3, with D possibly matching TRBD2 (5 bases). V was trimmed by 1 base and J by 2 bases, leaving 13 bases between them. The CDR3 spans 16 residues. Looked up from germline, CDR1 is SSHAT and CDR2 is FNYEAQ (reference sequence).

The chain couples TRBV4-3 to TRBJ1-5; D not certain. Germline V gene lookup returns CDR1 LGHNA and CDR2 YSLEER. Deletions cut 0 bases from V and 0 bases from J, with 9 bases between. CDR3 length equals 16 residues. The CDR3: CASSQDWQDSNQPQHF. CDR3 in DNA: TGCGCCAGCAGCCAAGATTGGCAGGATAGCAATCAGCCCCAGCATTTT.

This CDR3 is CASSIPGAEAFF. For the CDR3, the DNA is TGTGCCAGTAGTATCCCAGGCGCGGAAGCTTTCTTT. The chain employs TRBV19 and TRBJ1-1, with unresolved D. V was shortened by 3 bases and J by 8 bases, with 10 bases between the two germline ends. The germline V gene encodes CDR1 LNHDA and CDR2 SQIVND (reference sequence). The CDR3 is 12 amino acids.

This clone was seen more than once but under ten times. The rearrangement links TRBV29-1 to TRBJ1-2; perhaps TRBD1 as D (5 bases). This CDR3 region has 12 residues. V lost 1 base and J 5 bases, leaving 8 bases between the germline ends. From germline, CDR1 is SQVTM and CDR2 ANQGSEA. The CDR3 here is CSVEGGEYGYTF. CDR3 nucleotide sequence: TGCAGCGTTGAAGGGGGGGAGTATGGCTACACCTTC.